The 8 T cell receptor beta chains in this list originate from one sample, sequenced in a study of blood T cells in healthy people across ages. A J-beta primer mix and a sample-barcoded 5' primer were used in a second PCR of about 7 to 12 cycles. Each CDR3 protein is one row after TCRdb ran MiXCR on the 5' RACE reads. Of 1.5 million to 2 million distinct CDR3 sequences listed, about 50% were seen once; the top ten hold 2% to 2.5%. The specimen was blood. The receptors derive from a middle-aged woman in good health.

This clonotype has only a few counts. The chain links TRBV5-1 to TRBJ2-1, with D unresolved. This CDR3 comprises 14 residues. Germline CDR1 and CDR2: SGHRS and YFSETQ. Trimming took 2 bases from V and 3 from J, leaving 9 bases between them. CDR3 coding DNA: TGCGCCAGCAGCTTAGGCAGGTTCTACAATGAGCAGTTCTTC. Residues: CASSLGRFYNEQFF.

The chain carries TRBV7-9 and TRBJ2-1; D ambiguous. V was clipped by 5 bases and J by 0 bases, with 14 bases between them. The CDR3 is 16 amino acids. CDR1 and CDR2 from the germline V gene are SEHNR and FQNEAQ (reference sequence). DNA for the CDR3: TGTGCCAGCAGCACGCGTACCAAAAGCTCCTACAATGAGCAGTTCTTC. Its protein product is CASSTRTKSSYNEQFF.

V gene TRBV6-2 or TRBV6-3 combines with J gene TRBJ1-2; TRBD1 matches 9 bases. The J segment lost 6 bases and the V segment lost 4 bases, leaving 6 bases of the junction unmatched. The CDR3 has 14 amino acids. Germline V lookup: CDR1 MNHEY, CDR2 SVGEGT. This CDR3 reads CASSSRTGVDGYTF. CDR3 coding DNA: TGTGCCAGCAGTTCCCGGACAGGGGTGGATGGCTACACCTTC.

The chain recombines TRBV20-1 with TRBJ1-1; D is possibly TRBD1 (6 bases). V was trimmed by 1 base and J by 8 bases, leaving 20 bases between them. Germline loops: CDR1 DFQATT, CDR2 SNEGSKA (reference sequence). This CDR3 contains 15 residues. The CDR3, as DNA: TGCAGTGCTAGAGTTCTCAGGGGCCTCGAGGGAGAAGCTTTCTTT. Translation gives CSARVLRGLEGEAFF.

A note on this clonotype: The limits of the CDR3 on the DNA are not certain, so only TCRdb's listed CDR3 is given. This chain joins TRBV4-1 and TRBJ2-3; TRBD2 was called by the table and not checked on the DNA. A total of 17 residues make up the CDR3, ends included. Germline V gene lookup returns CDR1 MGHRA and CDR2 YSYEKL. CDR3 protein: CASSHVTFGGRTDTQYF.

This clonotype came up once. The chain has TRBV25-1 and TRBJ2-1, with D perhaps being TRBD1 or TRBD2 (6 bases each). Germline values: CDR1 MGHDK, CDR2 SYGVNS. This CDR3 region has 16 residues. V lost 8 bases and J lost 2, with 19 bases in between. CDR3 residues: CASEEGVPNTYNEQFF. The CDR3 DNA is TGTGCCAGCGAGGAGGGGGTACCAAATACCTACAATGAGCAGTTCTTC.

The V call is TRBV11-2, the J call TRBJ2-7; D is perhaps TRBD1 (5 bases). Germline V gene sequence: CDR1 SGHAT, CDR2 FQNNGV. V lost 0 bases to trimming and J lost 5 bases, with 14 bases between them. The CDR3 sequence is 15 residues long. The CDR3 region has the DNA TGTGCCAGCAGCTTAGACGGCAGGGTCCGCGACGAGCAGTACTTC. Residues: CASSLDGRVRDEQYF.

The chain links TRBV5-1 to TRBJ2-1; no definite D call. This CDR3 has 14 residues. Germline loops: CDR1 SGHRS, CDR2 YFSETQ. Trimming left V 0 bases short and J 2 bases short, with 6 bases between. CDR3 coding DNA: TGCGCCAGCAGCTTGGTCCGGGCCTACAATGAGCAGTTCTTC. Translation gives CASSLVRAYNEQFF.